These T cell receptor beta chains were read from a single sample in a study of shared clonotypes between healthy human individuals. The repertoire was sequenced with immunoSEQ multiplex PCR; TCRdb's copy has only in-frame clones and lacks some. The repertoire includes around 560,000 clones, 85% to 95% of them detected once, and approximately 0.11% sits in the top ten. Material: naive CD8+ T cells sorted from blood. These receptors originate from a woman aged 30 to 39 in good health. CDR3s include the opening cysteine and the closing phenylalanine or tryptophan. The D gene is left open where the match is weak. A row's size may be missing; if present it is once, few, many or a size class.

j_call clone_size d_call v_call cdr3_length cdr3_aa cdr3_nt
TRBJ2-7 . TRBD2 TRBV18 15 CASSETSGPPYEQYF TGTGCCAGCTCCGAGACTAGCGGGCCGCCCTACGAGCAGTACTTC
TRBJ1-1 . . TRBV5-4 18 CASSWEQGNFGGNTEAFF TGTGCCAGCAGCTGGGAACAGGGTAATTTTGGAGGTAACACTGAAGCTTTCTTT
TRBJ2-5 . . TRBV12-2 16 CASRLADRRPLRTQYF TGTGCAAGTCGCTTAGCGGACAGGAGACCTCTAAGGACCCAGTACTTC
TRBJ2-7 . . TRBV11-2 13 CASSTGLDYEQYF TGTGCCAGCAGCACAGGGTTAGACTACGAGCAGTACTTC
TRBJ2-1 once TRBD2 TRBV29-1 15 CSVSQSGSAYNEQFF TGCAGCGTTAGCCAGAGCGGGAGTGCCTACAATGAGCAGTTCTTC
TRBJ2-5 . . TRBV5-4 15 CASSLDGGTQETQYF TGTGCCAGCAGCTTGGACGGCGGGACTCAAGAGACCCAGTACTTC
TRBJ1-5 . . TRBV25-1 14 CASSEWDSNQPQHF TGTGCCAGCAGTGAATGGGATAGCAATCAGCCCCAGCATTTT
TRBJ2-7 . . TRBV27 13 CASRDSGTYEQYF TGTGCCAGCAGGGACAGCGGGACCTACGAGCAGTACTTC
TRBJ1-2 . TRBD1 TRBV28 15 CASSLARQGAEGYTF TGTGCCAGCAGTTTAGCAAGACAGGGGGCGGAGGGCTACACCTTC
TRBJ2-1 . . TRBV6-1 10 CATKEYEQFF TGTGCCACCAAAGAATATGAGCAGTTCTTC
TRBJ1-2 . . TRBV2 14 CASSEIEGVGGYTF TGTGCCAGCAGTGAAATCGAGGGTGTGGGCGGCTACACCTTC
TRBJ2-3 . . TRBV27 14 CASSPYPEADTQYF TGTGCCAGCAGTCCCTACCCTGAGGCAGATACGCAGTATTTT
TRBJ2-7 . TRBD2 TRBV27 15 CASKALAGGPYEQYF TGTGCCAGCAAAGCTTTAGCGGGAGGGCCCTACGAGCAGTACTTC
TRBJ2-1 . TRBD2 TRBV4-1 16 CASSQWSGSRYNEQFF TGCGCCAGCAGCCAATGGAGCGGGAGCCGGTACAATGAGCAGTTCTTC
TRBJ2-7 . . TRBV7-2 15 CASSLARVLPYEQYF TGTGCCAGCAGCTTAGCGAGGGTTCTACCCTACGAGCAGTACTTC
TRBJ2-1 . . TRBV15 14 CATSYVDQYNEQFF TGTGCCACCAGCTACGTCGACCAATACAATGAGCAGTTCTTC
TRBJ2-1 once . TRBV6-5 15 CASSYSLGFDDEQFF TGTGCCAGCAGTTACTCGTTGGGTTTTGACGATGAGCAGTTCTTC
TRBJ2-7 . . TRBV5-4 15 CASSLEERATYEQYF TGTGCCAGCAGCTTGGAGGAGCGGGCGACCTACGAGCAGTACTTC
TRBJ2-7 . . TRBV28 16 CASSSLQSPPYYEQYF TGTGCCAGCTCCTCCCTCCAGTCCCCCCCCTACTACGAGCAGTACTTC
TRBJ2-4 once TRBD2 TRBV6-1 14 CASTVAGVANIQYF TGTGCCAGCACCGTGGCGGGAGTGGCCAACATTCAGTACTTC
TRBJ1-4 few . TRBV14 13 CASSQWNNEKLFF TGTGCCAGCAGCCAATGGAATAATGAAAAACTGTTTTTT
TRBJ2-7 . . TRBV10-3 15 CAISESMVRGNEQYF TGTGCCATCAGTGAGTCGATGGTTCGAGGTAACGAGCAGTACTTC
TRBJ2-7 . TRBD2 TRBV6-1 13 CASSQTSGYEQYF TGTGCCAGCAGCCAGACTAGCGGCTACGAGCAGTACTTC
TRBJ2-7 . TRBD2 TRBV27 15 CASSSSSGRAHEQYF TGTGCCAGCAGTTCGTCTAGCGGGAGGGCCCACGAGCAGTACTTC
TRBJ2-2 . . TRBV5-4 13 CASSFLDTGELFF TGTGCCAGCAGCTTCCTGGACACCGGGGAGCTGTTTTTT
TRBJ2-7 . TRBD2 TRBV27 15 CASSLSAGGTYEQYF TGTGCCAGCAGTTTATCGGCGGGGGGAACCTACGAGCAGTACTTC
TRBJ2-7 . TRBD1 TRBV4-1 15 CASSQLGQGRHEQYF TGCGCCAGCAGCCAACTGGGACAGGGGAGGCACGAGCAGTACTTC
TRBJ1-5 . . TRBV28 13 CASSVHRVQPQHF TGTGCCAGCAGTGTCCACAGGGTTCAGCCCCAGCATTTT
TRBJ1-4 . TRBD1 TRBV18 16 CASSSNPGTENEKLFF TGTGCCAGCTCATCCAACCCCGGGACAGAAAATGAAAAACTGTTTTTT
TRBJ2-7 once TRBD1 TRBV4-1 15 CASSQAGQGTYEQYF TGCGCCAGCAGCCAAGCTGGACAGGGGACCTACGAGCAGTACTTC
TRBJ2-7 . TRBD2 TRBV13 15 CASSLWRGMSYEQYF TGTGCCAGCAGCTTATGGCGGGGGATGTCCTACGAGCAGTACTTC
TRBJ1-1 once TRBD1 TRBV27 14 CASSPLGQGVEAFF TGTGCCAGCAGTCCCCTCGGACAGGGAGTTGAAGCTTTCTTT
TRBJ2-7 . TRBD1 TRBV30 13 CAWSGDRTYEQYF TGTGCCTGGAGTGGGGACAGAACCTACGAGCAGTACTTC
TRBJ2-7 . TRBD1 TRBV28 15 CASSFIETGANEQYF TGTGCCAGCAGTTTTATCGAGACAGGGGCCAACGAGCAGTACTTC
TRBJ2-7 . TRBD2 TRBV9 14 CASSAGGTAYEQYF TGTGCCAGCAGCGCGGGGGGGACGGCCTACGAGCAGTACTTC
TRBJ2-3 . . TRBV7-9 16 CASSQSQPRSTDTQYF TGTGCCAGCAGCCAGTCACAGCCGCGAAGCACAGATACGCAGTATTTT
TRBJ1-1 . . TRBV4-1 15 CASSQDSGAGTEAFF TGCGCCAGCAGCCAAGATTCAGGGGCGGGCACTGAAGCTTTCTTT